The present T cell receptor beta chain was sequenced within a study of cytotoxic CD8 clonotypes in ibrutinib-treated CLL. Across the whole study: It was after a median around twelve months of treatment, range 6 to 36, that response samples were taken.

To note about this clone: The antigen is undetermined.

V was trimmed by 7 bases and J by 3 bases, leaving 16 bases between them. This CDR3 is built from 14 residues. The germline V gene encodes CDR1 MNHEY and CDR2 SVGAGI. TCRdb's table, derived via immunoSEQ multiplex PCR, lists solely in-frame clones and lacks some. Among hundreds of thousands of clones listed, 70% were seen once. Study results and caveats: Baseline clonality, above age-matched healthy donor levels, tracked circulating CD8+ T-cell counts.

The chain has TRBV6-5 and TRBJ2-7; tentatively, D is TRBD1 or TRBD2 (5 bases each). The TCR comes from a human donor with chronic lymphocytic leukemia. The sample here was PBMCs, taken after 24 months of ibrutinib treatment. The chain's CDR3 is CASTRDPAHYEQYF. The CDR3 DNA is TGTGCCAGCACCAGGGACCCGGCCCACTACGAGCAGTACTTC.